The next 8 T cell receptor beta chains were all read from a single sample in a study of spatial heterogeneity in lung cancer. TCRdb re-analysed the 5' RACE reads in MiXCR, keeping a single row per CDR3 protein. The repertoire consists of about 9,900 distinct CDR3 sequences, with around 6.3% occurring once and the leading ten covering roughly 7.1%. Their antigens are not known. Study-wide findings and caveats: Tumoral mutation counts were tracked by counts of expanded intratumoral alpha and beta TCRs.

Time point in this sample: sample taken at primary tumor resection. Sequenced material: lung tumor tissue, taken at surgery. These receptors came from a female donor with early-stage non-small cell lung cancer.

This clonotype is termed medium-sized (0.01 to 0.1%). This sequence joins TRBV24-1 and TRBJ2-6; D is possibly TRBD1 (6 bases). CDR1 KGHDR and CDR2 SFDVKD come from the germline V gene. The V and J ends lost 9 bases and 0 bases respectively, with 8 bases between them. CDR3 length equals 14 residues. In DNA form, the CDR3 reads TGTGCCACCGAACAGGGCTCTGGGGCCAACGTCCTGACTTTC. Its protein product is CATEQGSGANVLTF.

This rearrangement joins TRBV7-2 to TRBJ2-1, with D maybe TRBD2 (5 bases). Trimming removed 5 bases at V and 6 bases at J, with 17 bases between. CDR1 is SGHTA and CDR2 is FQGNSA in the germline V gene. The CDR3 length is 15 residues. CDR3 loop: CASSVRFGTSNEQFF. CDR3 DNA sequence: TGTGCCAGCAGCGTAAGATTCGGTACTAGCAATGAGCAGTTCTTC.

The table lists this clonotype with many counts. The rearrangement uses TRBV18 and TRBJ2-2, with D maybe TRBD2 (6 bases). The V gene's germline CDR1 is KGHSH and CDR2 LQKENI. V was shortened by 7 bases and J by 0 bases, with 9 bases between the two germline ends. This CDR3 has 14 amino acids. The CDR3, as DNA: TGTGCCAGCTTCGGCGGGGCGAACACCGGGGAGCTGTTTTTT. It is translated as CASFGGANTGELFF.

This clonotype came up many times. The chain combines TRBV6-1 with TRBJ1-1; D is uncertain. The CDR3 is made up of 15 amino acids. V was cut by 4 bases and J by 1 base, with 13 bases left in between. The germline gives CDR1 MNHNS, CDR2 SASEGT. This chain's CDR3 is CASSVDTGKNTEAFF. CDR3 DNA sequence: TGTGCCAGCAGTGTCGATACGGGCAAGAACACTGAAGCTTTCTTT.

In its sample, this clonotype was seen many times. J is TRBJ1-2 and V is TRBV14; D is ambiguous. The CDR3 length is 15 residues. V shed 3 bases and J shed 8 bases, with 19 bases lying between them. The V gene's germline CDR1 is SGHDN and CDR2 FVKESK. The CDR3 sequence is CASSHARRSLEGYTF. The DNA for the CDR3 is TGTGCCAGCAGCCATGCCCGCCGGAGCCTGGAGGGCTACACCTTC.

The V gene is TRBV7-8, the J gene TRBJ1-4, with D perhaps matching TRBD1 (5 bases). Deletions cut 4 bases from V and 8 bases from J, with 14 bases between. The CDR3 is 14 residues long. The germline V gene has CDR1 SGHVS and CDR2 FQNEAQ. CDR3 nucleotide sequence: TGTGCCAGCAGCTCAAGGGGAAGAGGGGAAAAACTGTTTTTT. Its protein product is CASSSRGRGEKLFF.

This clonotype came up a few times. This sequence joins TRBV20-1 and TRBJ1-5; tentative D call: TRBD1 (6 bases). The CDR3 consists of 14 residues. Germline V lookup: CDR1 DFQATT, CDR2 SNEGSKA (reference sequence). The germline V and J ends were trimmed by 6 bases and 6 bases, with 18 bases remaining between them. As DNA, the CDR3 is TGCAGTGCCAGTATCCAGGGGCGAGGTCAGCCCCAGCATTTT. Translation: CSASIQGRGQPQHF.

This clonotype is judged medium-sized. The V gene is TRBV7-9, the J gene TRBJ2-3; D is perhaps TRBD1 (5 bases). CDR3 size: 12 residues. V was trimmed by 6 bases and J by 5 bases, leaving 9 bases between them. Germline CDR1 SEHNR, CDR2 FQNEAQ (reference sequence). The CDR3 protein is CASRDNGDTQYF. CDR3 bases: TGTGCCAGCAGGGACAACGGAGATACGCAGTATTTT.